What follows is one T cell receptor (beta chain) and its context. Its cognate antigen is unknown. This entry belongs to a study of OX40 agonist ivuxolimab in advanced cancers. The overall study: The drug used for patients, ivuxolimab, was an agonistic anti-OX40 (CD134) antibody. Participants, 70% to 90% male, averaged about 56 years of age, ranging from roughly 23 to 80. Three patients, one with hepatocellular carcinoma and two with cutaneous melanoma, responded partially. The study, taken as a whole, reports: People who partly responded at 0.1-3.0 mg/kg had some of the least clonal expansion seen.

Only in-frame clones appear in the TCRdb table, and some are missing; sequencing was by immunoSEQ multiplex PCR. The sample holds about 73,000 clones, over 75% seen once. Trimming stripped 6 bases from V and 7 bases from J, with 16 bases between. This CDR3 has 14 amino acids. Per the germline V gene, CDR1 is LNHDA and CDR2 is SQIVND (reference sequence). The sample in question was CD4+ or CD8+ T cells sorted from blood, obtained in a trial of the OX40 agonist ivuxolimab. The clonotype was recovered from an adult with an advanced solid tumor such as melanoma, head and neck, liver or kidney cancer. V is TRBV19 and J is TRBJ2-1, with a tentative D call TRBD2 (5 bases). Here the CDR3 DNA reads TGTGCCAGTAGCCCGGGAACCTCCGGGAATGAGCAGTTCTTC. It encodes CASSPGTSGNEQFF.